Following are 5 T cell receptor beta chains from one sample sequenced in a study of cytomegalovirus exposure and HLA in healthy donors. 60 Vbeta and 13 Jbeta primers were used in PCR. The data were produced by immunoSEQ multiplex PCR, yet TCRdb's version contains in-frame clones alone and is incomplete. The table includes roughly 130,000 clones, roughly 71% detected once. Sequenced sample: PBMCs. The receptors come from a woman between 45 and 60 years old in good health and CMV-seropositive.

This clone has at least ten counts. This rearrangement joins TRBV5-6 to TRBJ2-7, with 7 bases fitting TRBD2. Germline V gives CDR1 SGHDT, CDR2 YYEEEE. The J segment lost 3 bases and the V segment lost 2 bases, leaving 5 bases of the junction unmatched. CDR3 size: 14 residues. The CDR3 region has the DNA TGTGCCAGCAGCTTACCGAGCGGGGTCTACGAGCAGTACTTC. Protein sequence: CASSLPSGVYEQYF.

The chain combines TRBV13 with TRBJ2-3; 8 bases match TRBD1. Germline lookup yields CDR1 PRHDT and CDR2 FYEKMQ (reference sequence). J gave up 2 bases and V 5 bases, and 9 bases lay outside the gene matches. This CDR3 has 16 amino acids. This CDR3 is CASSPRQGRYTDTQYF. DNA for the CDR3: TGTGCCAGCAGCCCGCGACAGGGGCGCTACACAGATACGCAGTATTTT. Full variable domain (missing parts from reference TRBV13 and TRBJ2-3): AAGVIQSPRHLIKEKRETATLKCYPIPRHDTVYWYQQGPGQDPQFLISFYEKMQSDKGSIPDRFSAQQFSDYHSELNMSSLELGDSALYFCASSPRQGRYTDTQYFGPGTRLTVL.

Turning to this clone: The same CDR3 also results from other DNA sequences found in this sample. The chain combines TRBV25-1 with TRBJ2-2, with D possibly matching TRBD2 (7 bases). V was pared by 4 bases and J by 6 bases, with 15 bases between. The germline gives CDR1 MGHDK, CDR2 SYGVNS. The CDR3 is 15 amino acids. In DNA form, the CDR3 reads TGTGCCAGCAGTGCAGTGGGGGGGGGCGCCGGGGAGCTGTTTTTT. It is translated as CASSAVGGGAGELFF.

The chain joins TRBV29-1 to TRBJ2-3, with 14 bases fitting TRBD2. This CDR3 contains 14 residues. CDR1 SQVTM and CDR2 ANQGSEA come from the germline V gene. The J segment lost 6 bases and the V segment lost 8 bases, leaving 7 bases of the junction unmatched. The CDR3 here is CSLAGTSGGDTQYF. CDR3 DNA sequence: TGCAGCCTTGCCGGGACTAGCGGGGGCGATACGCAGTATTTT.

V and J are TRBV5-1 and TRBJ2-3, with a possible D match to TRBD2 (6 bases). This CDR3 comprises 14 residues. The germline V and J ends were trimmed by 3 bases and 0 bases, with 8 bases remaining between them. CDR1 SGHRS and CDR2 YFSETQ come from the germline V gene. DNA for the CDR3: TGCGCCAGCAGCTCGGGACTTAGCACAGATACGCAGTATTTT. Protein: CASSSGLSTDTQYF.